This entry concerns a single TCR beta chain. Antigen unknown. The data were obtained in a study of blood T cells in healthy people across ages. Study-level results: Relative to aged donors, long-lived donors carried more naive CD4+ cells and displayed higher diversity.

Healthy Russian Caucasian donors spanned ages about 6 to 100 years. Isolation per sample recovered at least 7 million PBMCs. V was clipped by 6 bases and J by 6 bases; unmatched bases: 3. This CDR3 comprises 14 residues. A J-beta primer mix and a sample-barcoded 5' primer were used in a second PCR of about 7 to 12 cycles. A 12-random-nucleotide template-switch adaptor tagged each cDNA molecule. One entry per CDR3 protein, called by TCRdb with MiXCR from the 5' RACE reads. The sample lists fewer than 800,000 distinct CDR3 sequences, about 21% occurring once. This chain connects TRBV12-3 or TRBV12-4 to TRBJ1-4; 11 bases fit TRBD1. The sample was blood. The clonotype was recovered from a man aged 65 to 85 in good health. In DNA, the CDR3 is TGTGCCAGCAGAAAGGGACAGGGGGATGAAAAACTGTTTTTT. Translation: CASRKGQGDEKLFF.